This T cell receptor beta chain was observed in a study of T cells after yellow fever vaccination. Study results and caveats: The study found a weaker secondary response that peaked faster, day 5 versus 15.

This CDR3 region has 14 residues. Per germline, CDR1 SGHNT and CDR2 YYREEE (reference sequence). V gave up 9 bases and J gave up 3 bases, with 18 bases separating them. In the case of this clonotype: What it binds is unknown.

MiXCR, applied by TCRdb to the 5' RACE reads, yields one record per CDR3 protein. The sample has approximately 250,000 distinct CDR3 sequences, around 5.3% seen once. This TCR derives from a young man who received the YFV17D yellow fever vaccine. This sequence joins TRBV5-4 and TRBJ2-5; D is unclear. The sequencing here drew on CD4+ T cells sorted from PBMCs, taken on the day of the yellow fever booster vaccination. This CDR3 reads CAIRPQASEETQYF. CDR3 nucleotide sequence: TGTGCCATCCGCCCCCAGGCTTCTGAAGAGACCCAGTACTTC.